Listed below are T cell receptor beta chains from one sample, sequenced in a study of cytomegalovirus exposure and HLA in healthy donors. Libraries were prepared by immunoSEQ multiplex PCR; TCRdb keeps only in-frame clonotypes and omits some of them. The sample contains tens of thousands of clones, more than 75% of which appear only once. The sequencing sample was made of PBMCs. The source of these receptors is a human donor in good health. Each CDR3 is given with its conserved first and last residue. The D gene is left open where the match is weak. Size is omitted from some rows. Given values are once, few, many or a class for expanded clones.

D: TRBD2
V: TRBV5-1
J: TRBJ2-7
size: NA
DNA: TGCGCCAGCAGCTTGTCTGGGACTACCTCCTACGAGCAGTACTTC
CDR3: CASSLSGTTSYEQYF

D: NA
V: TRBV5-4
J: TRBJ1-4
size: NA
DNA: TGTGCCAGCAGCCAGACAACGGGGGGCGGTTCAGAAAAACTGTTTTTT
CDR3: CASSQTTGGGSEKLFF

D: NA
V: TRBV21-1
J: TRBJ1-2
size: NA
DNA: TGTGCCAGCAGCAAAGTTGGGGAGGGCTACACCTTC
CDR3: CASSKVGEGYTF

D: NA
V: TRBV29-1
J: TRBJ1-2
size: NA
DNA: TGCAGCGTGACCCAAGGGGGTGGCTACACCTTC
CDR3: CSVTQGGGYTF

D: NA
V: TRBV11-2
J: TRBJ2-5
size: NA
DNA: TGTGCCAGCAGCTTAGACCCTGAAAAGAGTTTGTACCAAGAGACCCAGTACTTC
CDR3: CASSLDPEKSLYQETQYF

D: TRBD1
V: TRBV11-3
J: TRBJ2-3
size: NA
DNA: TGTGCCAGCAGCCCAGGACAGGCAAACACAGATACGCAGTATTTT
CDR3: CASSPGQANTDTQYF

D: NA
V: TRBV28
J: TRBJ2-7
size: NA
DNA: TGTGCCAGCAGTTTGGACAGCTCCTACGAGCAGTACTTC
CDR3: CASSLDSSYEQYF

D: TRBD2
V: TRBV19
J: TRBJ2-2
size: NA
DNA: TGTGCCAGTAATGGACTAGCGGGGACCGGGGAGCTGTTTTTT
CDR3: CASNGLAGTGELFF

D: NA
V: TRBV7-2
J: TRBJ2-2
size: NA
DNA: TGTGCCAGCAGCCCAACCTCTAGTGCTGCCGGGGAGCTGTTTTTT
CDR3: CASSPTSSAAGELFF

D: NA
V: TRBV7-2
J: TRBJ2-7
size: once
DNA: TGTGCCAGCAGCTTTCCCCAGGGGCCGGGAGAGCAGTACTTC
CDR3: CASSFPQGPGEQYF

D: NA
V: TRBV4-1
J: TRBJ1-2
size: NA
DNA: TGCGCCAGCGCGGGGGAGACAGCTAACTATGGCTACACCTTC
CDR3: CASAGETANYGYTF

D: TRBD1
V: TRBV5-4
J: TRBJ1-6
size: once
DNA: TGTGCCAGCAGCTTGAAACGCGCGACAGGGAGCTCCTATAATTCACCCCTCCACTTT
CDR3: CASSLKRATGSSYNSPLHF

D: NA
V: TRBV7-8
J: TRBJ2-2
size: once
DNA: TGTGCCAGCAGCGCCGTAAGGACTGGAGGGGTCGGGGAGCTGTTTTTT
CDR3: CASSAVRTGGVGELFF

D: NA
V: TRBV5-4
J: TRBJ2-5
size: NA
DNA: TGTGCCAGCAGCTTTCAGGAGGGGCGGACCCAGTACTTC
CDR3: CASSFQEGRTQYF

D: NA
V: TRBV7-2
J: TRBJ2-3
size: NA
DNA: TGTGCCAGCAGCCCCGGGAACACAGATACGCAGTATTTT
CDR3: CASSPGNTDTQYF

D: NA
V: TRBV5-4
J: TRBJ2-7
size: NA
DNA: TGTGCCAGCAGCTTGGCCACTTATCACAGTTACGAGCAGTACTTC
CDR3: CASSLATYHSYEQYF

D: TRBD1
V: TRBV15
J: TRBJ2-7
size: once
DNA: TGTGCCACCAGCGGCGGGCCAGGGGGAAGTTACGAGCAGTACTTC
CDR3: CATSGGPGGSYEQYF

D: TRBD1
V: TRBV5-8
J: TRBJ2-7
size: NA
DNA: TGTGCCAGCAGCCCCCTCCGGGACAGGGTCTCGAACGAGCAGTACTTC
CDR3: CASSPLRDRVSNEQYF

D: TRBD1
V: TRBV19
J: TRBJ1-1
size: NA
DNA: TGTGCCAGTACCAATAGGGGGCACACTGAAGCTTTCTTT
CDR3: CASTNRGHTEAFF

D: TRBD2
V: TRBV5-4
J: TRBJ2-1
size: NA
DNA: TGTGCCAGCAGCTCCTCAGCGGGGGGGAGGCCTGAGCAGTTCTTC
CDR3: CASSSSAGGRPEQFF

D: TRBD1
V: TRBV5-6
J: TRBJ2-4
size: NA
DNA: TGTGCCAGCAGCTGGGGACAGGGGGCGATTCGAGGCAACATTCAGTACTTC
CDR3: CASSWGQGAIRGNIQYF

D: TRBD2
V: TRBV6-6
J: TRBJ2-1
size: NA
DNA: TGTGCCAGCAACCGACTAGCGGACAATGAGCAGTTCTTC
CDR3: CASNRLADNEQFF

D: NA
V: TRBV19
J: TRBJ2-1
size: NA
DNA: TGTGCCAGCCAAAAGACAGTCCTAACTAATGAGCAGTTCTTC
CDR3: CASQKTVLTNEQFF

D: NA
V: TRBV27
J: TRBJ2-5
size: NA
DNA: TGTGCCAGCACCTCGGGCGGACTATACCAAGAGACCCAGTACTTC
CDR3: CASTSGGLYQETQYF

D: TRBD1
V: TRBV27
J: TRBJ1-2
size: NA
DNA: TGTGCCAGCAGCCTTAGACAGGGGTTTGGCTACACCTTC
CDR3: CASSLRQGFGYTF

D: NA
V: TRBV12-2
J: TRBJ2-2
size: NA
DNA: TGTGCAAGTCGCTTAACGGGGACAGGTGGCTCCGGGGAGCTGTTTTTT
CDR3: CASRLTGTGGSGELFF

D: TRBD1
V: TRBV5-6
J: TRBJ2-7
size: few
DNA: TGTGCCAGCAGGATACAGGGGGGAACCTACGAGCAGTACTTC
CDR3: CASRIQGGTYEQYF

D: NA
V: TRBV4-3
J: TRBJ1-1
size: NA
DNA: TGCGCCAGCAGCCAAGCATCGGGACTCCGTTCCGGGAGCACTGAAGCTTTCTTT
CDR3: CASSQASGLRSGSTEAFF

D: NA
V: TRBV2
J: TRBJ2-2
size: NA
DNA: TGTGCCAGCAGTGAGGCTAGCTTAGGCACCGGGGAGCTGTTTTTT
CDR3: CASSEASLGTGELFF

D: TRBD2
V: TRBV28
J: TRBJ2-4
size: once
DNA: TGTGCCAGTACCTCGGGAGGACTAGCGGGAGTAGGCAAAAACATTCAGTACTTC
CDR3: CASTSGGLAGVGKNIQYF

D: TRBD2
V: TRBV4-1
J: TRBJ2-3
size: once
DNA: TGCGCCAGCAGCCAGCTAGCGGGGAGCACAGATACGCAGTATTTT
CDR3: CASSQLAGSTDTQYF

D: NA
V: TRBV19
J: TRBJ2-7
size: once
DNA: TGTGCCAGTAGTCTTGGGGCCGCCTACGAGCAGTACTTC
CDR3: CASSLGAAYEQYF

D: NA
V: TRBV7-7
J: TRBJ2-2
size: once
DNA: TGTGCCAGCAGCTTTCGGGAATCCACCGGGGAGCTGTTTTTT
CDR3: CASSFRESTGELFF

D: TRBD1
V: TRBV13
J: TRBJ1-1
size: NA
DNA: TGTGCCAGCAGCTTTCAGGTAACAGGGGACACTGAAGCTTTCTTT
CDR3: CASSFQVTGDTEAFF

D: NA
V: TRBV27
J: TRBJ2-5
size: NA
DNA: TGTGCCAGCAGTTTATCGGGGCTTCGGGAAGAGACCCAGTACTTC
CDR3: CASSLSGLREETQYF

D: TRBD1
V: TRBV12-5
J: TRBJ2-7
size: few
DNA: TGTGCTAGTGGTCCGGGACAGGGAGGCCACGAGCAGTACTTC
CDR3: CASGPGQGGHEQYF

D: NA
V: TRBV19
J: TRBJ2-3
size: NA
DNA: TGTGCCAGTAGGGACAGTAGCACAGATACGCAGTATTTT
CDR3: CASRDSSTDTQYF

D: NA
V: TRBV6-1
J: TRBJ2-1
size: once
DNA: TGTGCCAGCAAGGAGGGGCGCATCAACAATGAGCAGTTCTTC
CDR3: CASKEGRINNEQFF

D: TRBD2
V: TRBV28
J: TRBJ2-5
size: few
DNA: TGTGCCAGCGGCCTTGAGGTGGCGGGGGGGACTGAGACCCAGTACTTC
CDR3: CASGLEVAGGTETQYF

D: NA
V: TRBV21-1
J: TRBJ1-3
size: NA
DNA: TGTGCCAGCAACGTTGGACAGCTCTCTGGAAACACCATATATTTT
CDR3: CASNVGQLSGNTIYF

D: TRBD1
V: TRBV5-1
J: TRBJ2-5
size: NA
DNA: TGCGCCAGCAGCGCTCGACAGGGGGGTCTGGAGACCCAGTACTTC
CDR3: CASSARQGGLETQYF

D: TRBD1
V: TRBV9
J: TRBJ1-5
size: NA
DNA: TGTGCCAGCAGCCCCGGGACAGGGGGTGGCAATCAGCCCCAGCATTTT
CDR3: CASSPGTGGGNQPQHF

D: NA
V: TRBV7-2
J: TRBJ1-1
size: NA
DNA: TGTGCCAGCAGCTTGACACTTAACACTGAAGCTTTCTTT
CDR3: CASSLTLNTEAFF

D: TRBD2
V: TRBV10-3
J: TRBJ2-7
size: NA
DNA: TGTGCCATCAGTGACTCCGGACTAGCATCCAACGAGCAGTACTTC
CDR3: CAISDSGLASNEQYF

D: TRBD1
V: TRBV4-1
J: TRBJ1-1
size: NA
DNA: TGCGCCAGCAGCCAGGACGGGACAGGGGACACTGAAGCTTTCTTT
CDR3: CASSQDGTGDTEAFF

D: NA
V: TRBV7-7
J: TRBJ2-3
size: NA
DNA: TGTGCTAGCAGCCCAATTATGTCCCTAGCGTGGTTGGCAGATACGCAGTATTTT
CDR3: CASSPIMSLAWLADTQYF

D: TRBD2
V: TRBV7-3
J: TRBJ2-1
size: NA
DNA: TGTGCCAGCAGCACCGGACTAGCGGGAGTAAATGAGCAGTTCTTC
CDR3: CASSTGLAGVNEQFF

D: NA
V: TRBV28
J: TRBJ1-3
size: NA
DNA: TGTGCCAGCAGTTTAAGAGGCTCTGGAAACACCATATATTTT
CDR3: CASSLRGSGNTIYF

D: NA
V: TRBV27
J: TRBJ1-2
size: once
DNA: TGTGCCAGCAGTTTAAGTGGGCCAGATTATGGCTACACCTTC
CDR3: CASSLSGPDYGYTF

D: TRBD1
V: TRBV2
J: TRBJ2-7
size: NA
DNA: TGTGCCAGCACTGGACAGGGGCGCCCCTACGAGCAGTACTTC
CDR3: CASTGQGRPYEQYF

D: TRBD1
V: TRBV20-1
J: TRBJ1-1
size: NA
DNA: TGCAGTGCTCCACGGACAGGCGAAGCTTTCTTT
CDR3: CSAPRTGEAFF

D: TRBD2
V: TRBV19
J: TRBJ2-7
size: NA
DNA: TGTGCCAGTAGTTCTCGGACTAGCGGGAGGACTTACGAGCAGTACTTC
CDR3: CASSSRTSGRTYEQYF

D: NA
V: TRBV19
J: TRBJ1-3
size: NA
DNA: TGTGCCAGTAGTGACTTACAGGATTACTCTGGAAACACCATATATTTT
CDR3: CASSDLQDYSGNTIYF

D: NA
V: TRBV18
J: TRBJ1-3
size: NA
DNA: TGTGCCAGCTCACCAGCTACAGGGTCAAACACCATATATTTT
CDR3: CASSPATGSNTIYF

D: NA
V: TRBV5-1
J: TRBJ2-1
size: NA
DNA: TGCGCCAGCAGCTTGGAAGGGCGGGATACCTACAATGAGCAGTTCTTC
CDR3: CASSLEGRDTYNEQFF

D: NA
V: TRBV28
J: TRBJ2-1
size: NA
DNA: TGTGCCAGCCTCCTTCGCGGAGGGCCTCTCCCCAATGAGCAGTTCTTC
CDR3: CASLLRGGPLPNEQFF

D: NA
V: TRBV7-6
J: TRBJ2-7
size: NA
DNA: TGTGCCAGCAGCTTTGGGGCAGGAAAAAGCTCCTACGAGCAGTACTTC
CDR3: CASSFGAGKSSYEQYF